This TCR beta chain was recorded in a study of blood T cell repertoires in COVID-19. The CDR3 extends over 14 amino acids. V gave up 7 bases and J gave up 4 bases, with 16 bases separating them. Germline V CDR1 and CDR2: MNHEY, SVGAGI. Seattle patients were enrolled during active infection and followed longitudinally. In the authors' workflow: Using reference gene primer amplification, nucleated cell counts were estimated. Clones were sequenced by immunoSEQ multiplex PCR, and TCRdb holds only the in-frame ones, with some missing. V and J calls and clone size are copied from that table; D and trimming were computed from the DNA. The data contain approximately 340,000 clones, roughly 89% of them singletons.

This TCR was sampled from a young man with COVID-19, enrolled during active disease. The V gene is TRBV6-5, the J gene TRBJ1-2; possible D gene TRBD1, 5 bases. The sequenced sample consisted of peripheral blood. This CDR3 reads CASNPSQGGYGYTF. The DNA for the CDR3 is TGTGCCAGCAACCCTAGTCAGGGAGGCTATGGCTACACCTTC.